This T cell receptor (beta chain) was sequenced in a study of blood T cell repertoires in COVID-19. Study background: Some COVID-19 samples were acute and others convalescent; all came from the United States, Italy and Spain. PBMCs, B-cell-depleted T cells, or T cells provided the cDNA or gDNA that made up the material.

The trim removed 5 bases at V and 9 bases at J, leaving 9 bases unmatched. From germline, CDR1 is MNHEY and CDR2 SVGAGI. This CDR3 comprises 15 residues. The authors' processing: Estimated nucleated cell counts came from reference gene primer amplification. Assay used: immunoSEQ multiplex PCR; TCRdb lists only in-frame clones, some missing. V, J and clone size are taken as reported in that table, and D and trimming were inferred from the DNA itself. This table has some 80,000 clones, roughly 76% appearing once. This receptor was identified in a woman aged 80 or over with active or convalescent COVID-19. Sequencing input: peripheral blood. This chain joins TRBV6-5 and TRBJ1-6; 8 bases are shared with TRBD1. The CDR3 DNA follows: TGTGCCAGCAGTCCAGAAACAGGGGGTGGTTCACCCCTCCACTTT. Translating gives CASSPETGGGSPLHF.